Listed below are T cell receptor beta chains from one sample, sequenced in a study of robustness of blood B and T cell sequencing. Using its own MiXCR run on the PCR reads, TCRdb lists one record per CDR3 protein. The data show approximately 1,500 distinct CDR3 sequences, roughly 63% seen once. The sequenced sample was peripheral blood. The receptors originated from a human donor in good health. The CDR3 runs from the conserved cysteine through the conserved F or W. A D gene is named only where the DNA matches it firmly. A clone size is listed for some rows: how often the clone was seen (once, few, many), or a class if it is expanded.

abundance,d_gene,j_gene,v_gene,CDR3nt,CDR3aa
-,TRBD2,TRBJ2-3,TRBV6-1,TGTGCCAGCAACCTAGCGGGGGATAGCACAGATACGCAGTATTTT,CASNLAGDSTDTQYF
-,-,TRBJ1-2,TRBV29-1,TGCAGCGTTGACGAACAGGGTGGAGGCTACACCTTC,CSVDEQGGGYTF
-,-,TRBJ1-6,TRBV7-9,TGTGCCAGCAGCCCTACGAATTCACCCCTCCACTTT,CASSPTNSPLHF
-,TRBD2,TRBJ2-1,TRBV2,TGTGCCAGCAGTGACACTCGGACTAGCGGGGGGGCCTATGAGCAGTTCTTC,CASSDTRTSGGAYEQFF
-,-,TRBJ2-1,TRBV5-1,TGCGCCAGCAGCTCGAACGGAGATGGGCAGTTCTTC,CASSSNGDGQFF
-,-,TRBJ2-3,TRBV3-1,TGTGCCAGCAGCCAAGAAGGGGGGGCGGCAGATACGCAGTATTTT,CASSQEGGAADTQYF
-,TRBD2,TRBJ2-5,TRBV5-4,TGTGCCAGCAGCTGGGACCCGACTAGCGGGGGGGGGACCCAGTACTTC,CASSWDPTSGGGTQYF
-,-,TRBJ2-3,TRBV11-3,TGTGCCAGCAGCTTAGTCGCGGGGGATACGCAGTATTTT,CASSLVAGDTQYF
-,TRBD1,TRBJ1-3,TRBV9,TGTGCCAGCAGCGTCGACAGGGGCCTATCTGGAAACACCATATATTTT,CASSVDRGLSGNTIYF
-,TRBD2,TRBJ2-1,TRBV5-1,TGCGCCAGCAGCTTCGGGGGGAACAATGAGCAGTTCTTC,CASSFGGNNEQFF
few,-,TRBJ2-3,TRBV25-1,TGTGCCAGCAATAAGGGGACAGATACGCAGTATTTT,CASNKGTDTQYF
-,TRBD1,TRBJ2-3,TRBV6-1,TGTGCCAGCAGTACTTCCCCGGGACAGGGAACAGATACGCAGTATTTT,CASSTSPGQGTDTQYF